This section outlines one TCR beta chain sequence together with its context. Repertoires were generated with immunoSEQ multiplex PCR, while TCRdb's copy carries only in-frame clones and drops some. The sample yields just under 20,000 clones, approximately 93% seen once. These data come from a study of blood T cell repertoires in COVID-19. The germline V gene encodes CDR1 SGHTA and CDR2 FQGNSA. The CDR3 extends over 14 amino acids. The ends were cut back, 2 bases at V and 4 bases at J, with 9 bases in the middle. The sequenced sample was peripheral blood. This chain connects TRBV7-2 to TRBJ1-5; D not resolved. The TCR comes from a woman aged 45-60 years with active COVID-19. CDR3: CASSLTPGNQPQHF. In DNA, the CDR3 is TGTGCCAGCAGCTTAACTCCGGGGAATCAGCCCCAGCATTTT.